This T cell receptor beta chain was retrieved from a study of identical twins. A universal primer site came from template switching; cDNA carried unique molecular identifiers. TCRdb reprocessed the 5' RACE reads with MiXCR, giving one entry per CDR3 protein. The table lists some 630,000 distinct CDR3 sequences, about 7.6% of them singletons. This clonotype was observed at least ten times. CDR1 is SGHRS and CDR2 is YFSETQ in the germline V gene. This CDR3 contains 14 residues. Deletions cut 3 bases from V and 2 bases from J, with 10 bases between. The sample was also linked to a second study, of yellow fever vaccine responses in identical twins. From that paper: A vaccine T cell response that seemed partly convergent and partly personalized was reported in twins.

Sequenced material: PBMCs. The clonotype was recovered from a woman between 18 and 30 years old in good health. This chain uses TRBV5-1 with TRBJ2-3; D is unresolved. The CDR3 reads CASSYGTATDTQYF. The CDR3 DNA follows: TGCGCCAGCAGCTACGGTACAGCCACAGATACGCAGTATTTT.